Reported below is one TCR beta chain. Germline CDR1 and CDR2: SGHRS and YFSETQ. The CDR3 length is 14 residues. V was pared by 1 base and J by 4 bases, with 11 bases between. Per the authors' pipeline: Estimation of nucleated cell counts was performed using reference gene primer amplification. Profiled with immunoSEQ multiplex PCR; TCRdb holds only in-frame clones, not every one. From that table come the V and J calls and clone size; the DNA was used to work out D and trimming. The sample comprises about 280,000 clones, roughly 90% of which are singletons, and 11% rests with the top ten. The data derive from a study of blood T cell repertoires in COVID-19. Across the whole study: The origin of the acute and convalescent COVID-19 samples was the United States, Italy and Spain. PBMCs, B-cell-depleted T cells, or T cells provided the cDNA or gDNA that made up the material.

Enrolment of Seattle patients took place during active infection, and they were followed longitudinally. This sequence originates from a woman in her 30s with COVID-19, enrolled during active disease. The sequenced sample consisted of peripheral blood. The J gene is TRBJ1-2, the V gene TRBV5-1, with D possibly being TRBD1 (5 bases). In DNA form, the CDR3 reads TGCGCCAGCAGCTTGCATGGGACTGGCTATGGCTACACCTTC. Amino acid sequence: CASSLHGTGYGYTF.